This entry features one T cell receptor (beta chain) sequence. What it binds is unknown. This sample is part of a study of post-analysis software for immune sequencing data. General study results and limits: Comparison with controls showed significantly lower normalized Chao1 diversity in multiple sclerosis patients. Higher frequency in patients than in controls was seen for about five TRBV segments, with TRBV5-6, TRBV5-1 and TRBV20-1 among them.

Unique molecular identifiers were built into the TCR beta cDNA libraries. T cells, roughly 1 to 10 million of them, yielded about half a million cDNA molecules. TCRdb fed the PCR reads into MiXCR, producing one record per CDR3 protein. The repertoire has hundreds of thousands of distinct CDR3 sequences, approximately 50% of them found once; the top ten carry approximately 4.2%. Germline assignment: CDR1 SGHKS and CDR2 YYEKEE (reference sequence). This CDR3 is built from 13 residues. Material for sequencing was blood. The chain carries TRBV5-5 and TRBJ2-7; perhaps TRBD1 as D (5 bases). The DNA end favors TRBJ2-5, so the J call may be wrong. The clonotype comes from a girl aged 10 to 17 with multiple sclerosis. The CDR3 region is CASTWGIQETQYF. Here the CDR3 DNA reads TGTGCCAGCACCTGGGGCATACAAGAGACCCAGTACTTC.